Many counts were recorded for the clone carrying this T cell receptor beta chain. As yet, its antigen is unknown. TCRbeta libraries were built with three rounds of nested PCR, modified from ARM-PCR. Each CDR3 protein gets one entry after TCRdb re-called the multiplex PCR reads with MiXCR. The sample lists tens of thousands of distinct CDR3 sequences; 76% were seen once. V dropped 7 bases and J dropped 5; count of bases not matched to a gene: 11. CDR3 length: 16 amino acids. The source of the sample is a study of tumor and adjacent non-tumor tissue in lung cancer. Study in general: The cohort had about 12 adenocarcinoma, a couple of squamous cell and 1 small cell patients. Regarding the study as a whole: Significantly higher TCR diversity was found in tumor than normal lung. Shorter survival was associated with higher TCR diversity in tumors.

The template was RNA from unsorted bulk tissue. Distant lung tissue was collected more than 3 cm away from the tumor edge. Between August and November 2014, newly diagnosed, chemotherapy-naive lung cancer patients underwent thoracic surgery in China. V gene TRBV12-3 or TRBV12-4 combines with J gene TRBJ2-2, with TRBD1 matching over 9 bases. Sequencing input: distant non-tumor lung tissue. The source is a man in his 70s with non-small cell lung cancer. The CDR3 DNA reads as TGTGCCAGCACCCTGGGGGGACAGGGTATTACCGGGGAGCTGTTTTTT. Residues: CASTLGGQGITGELFF.